Given below is one TCR beta chain in context. What it binds is unknown. This sample was taken from a study of cytomegalovirus exposure and HLA in healthy donors. Overall study: In a previous analysis, around 120 million unique TCR beta sequences were found from some 180 million T cells. HLA-typed donors were the source of 83 million or so unique TCRs held in an early data release.

PCR primers comprised 60 Vbeta and 13 Jbeta primers. This table comes from immunoSEQ multiplex PCR, and its TCRdb copy is limited to in-frame clones, with some not included. Of about 150,000 clones listed, approximately 88% were seen once; the top ten hold roughly 1.5%. Germline V lookup: CDR1 MDHEN, CDR2 SYDVKM. The CDR3 consists of 13 residues. The germline V and J ends were trimmed by 3 bases and 2 bases, with 8 bases remaining between them. General study points: Earlier results showed most TCR beta V segments being productive about 87% or about 30% of the time. When analyzed later, a missense DCLRE1C variant was found to be linked to TCR beta V- and J-gene trimming.

The receptor comes from a woman aged 18-29 years in good health and CMV-seronegative. Sequencing used PBMCs. The V call is TRBV28, the J call TRBJ2-7, with D maybe TRBD1 (6 bases). CDR3 coding DNA: TGTGCCAGCAGTTTCACAGGGACCTACGAGCAGTACTTC. It specifies CASSFTGTYEQYF.